The present T cell receptor (beta chain) was sequenced within a study of blood T cell repertoires in COVID-19. This CDR3 has 12 residues. V shed 4 bases and J 11 bases; nucleotides not matched to a gene: 8. The germline V gene encodes CDR1 LGHDT and CDR2 YNNKEL (reference sequence). Data came from immunoSEQ multiplex PCR; TCRdb stores just in-frame clones and leaves some out. Found here are hundreds of thousands of clones, around four fifths of them singletons; the top ten hold approximately 4.1%. Sample: peripheral blood. V usage is TRBV3-1 (or the pseudogene TRBV3-2) and J usage is TRBJ2-7, with TRBD2 matching 7 bases. The TCR originated in a woman in her fifties or sixties with active or convalescent COVID-19. The CDR3 spells CASSPGAGLEYF. CDR3 nucleotides: TGTGCCAGCAGCCCTGGAGCGGGATTAGAGTACTTC.